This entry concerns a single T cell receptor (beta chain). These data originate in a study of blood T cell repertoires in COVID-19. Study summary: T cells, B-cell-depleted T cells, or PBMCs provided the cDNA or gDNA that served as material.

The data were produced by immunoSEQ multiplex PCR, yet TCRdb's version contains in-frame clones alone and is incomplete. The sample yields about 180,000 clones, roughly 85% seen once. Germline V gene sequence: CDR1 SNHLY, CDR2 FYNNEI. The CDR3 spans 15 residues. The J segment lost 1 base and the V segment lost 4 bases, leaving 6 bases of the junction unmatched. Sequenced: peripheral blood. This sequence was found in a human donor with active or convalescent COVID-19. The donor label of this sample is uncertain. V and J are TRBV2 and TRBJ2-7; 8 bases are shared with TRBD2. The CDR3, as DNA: TGTGCCAGCAGTGCCTCTCGGGGGGGATCCTACGAGCAGTACTTC. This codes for CASSASRGGSYEQYF.